The 24 T cell receptor beta chains below all came from one sample that was sequenced in a study of cytomegalovirus exposure and HLA in healthy donors. PCR primers comprised 60 Vbeta and 13 Jbeta primers. Profiled with immunoSEQ multiplex PCR; TCRdb holds only in-frame clones, not every one. Of 130,000 or so clones listed, over 8% are singletons. Sequencing was done on a sample of PBMCs. The receptors were sampled from a man in his forties or fifties in good health and CMV-seronegative.

The chain combines TRBV5-1 with TRBJ1-1; perhaps TRBD1 as D (5 bases). Trimming pared 4 bases from V and 3 bases from J, leaving 13 bases between. The CDR3 has 14 residues. Germline V gene lookup returns CDR1 SGHRS and CDR2 YFSETQ. The CDR3: CASSVKGGDTEAFF. Written as DNA, the CDR3 is TGCGCCAGCAGCGTGAAGGGAGGGGACACTGAAGCTTTCTTT.

The chain uses TRBV19 and TRBJ2-6; 8 bases agree with TRBD1. Germline CDR1 and CDR2: LNHDA and SQIVND (reference sequence). The J segment lost 4 bases and the V segment lost 7 bases, leaving 6 bases of the junction unmatched. CDR3 length: 15 residues. As DNA, the CDR3 is TGTGCCAGTAACAGGGGGGAATTAGGGGCCAACGTCCTGACTTTC. This encodes CASNRGELGANVLTF.

This chain connects TRBV6-1 to TRBJ1-5; the D is unclear. The CDR3 has 13 residues. Germline V lookup: CDR1 MNHNS, CDR2 SASEGT. Trimming took 8 bases from V and 0 from J, leaving 8 bases between them. This CDR3 reads CASGVLSNQPQHF. The CDR3 DNA reads TGTGCCAGCGGAGTACTTAGCAATCAGCCCCAGCATTTT.

The CDR3 nucleotides are TGTGCCAGCAGTTACCGGGGTTTCGGCACTGAAGCTTTCTTT. Translation: CASSYRGFGTEAFF. This rearrangement joins TRBV6-5 to TRBJ1-1, with no clear D. The germline V gene encodes CDR1 MNHEY and CDR2 SVGAGI. This CDR3 has 14 amino acids. Deletions cut 2 bases from V and 4 bases from J, with 11 bases between.

The J gene is TRBJ2-5, the V gene TRBV11-2, with a weak D call TRBD1 (5 bases). Germline-derived CDR1 and CDR2 are SGHAT and FQNNGV. The CDR3 is 12 amino acids. With 4 bases removed from V and 5 bases from J, the gap between germline ends came to 8 bases. This CDR3 reads CASSSQGETQYF. CDR3 coding DNA: TGTGCCAGCAGCTCCCAGGGCGAGACCCAGTACTTC. Filled out from reference TRBV11-2 and TRBJ2-5, the complete variable domain reads EAGVAQSPRYKIIEKRQSVAFWCNPISGHATLYWYQQILGQGPKLLIQFQNNGVVDDSQLPKDRFSAERLKGVDSTLKIQPAKLEDSAVYLCASSSQGETQYFGPGTRLLVL.

The CDR3 DNA sequence: TGTGCCAGCAGTGTTGAGGTGTATAGCAATCAGCCCCAGCATTTT. This encodes CASSVEVYSNQPQHF. This sequence joins TRBV6-1 and TRBJ1-5; D is ambiguous. CDR1 and CDR2 (germline): MNHNS, SASEGT. This CDR3 has 15 residues. The V end was cut by 4 bases, the J end by 0 bases, with 10 bases between.

The chain carries TRBV10-2 and TRBJ2-1, with TRBD2 matching 8 bases. The V segment lost 6 bases and the J segment 7 bases; nucleotides outside the gene matches: 8. The length of the CDR3 is 14 residues. Per the germline V gene, CDR1 is WSHSY and CDR2 is SAAADI. CDR3 nucleotide sequence: TGCGCCAGCAGCTTGGCGGGGGGCATGAATGAGCAGTTCTTC. Translation gives CASSLAGGMNEQFF.

This clone was counted a few times. This chain joins TRBV19 and TRBJ1-1; D unresolved. V shed 0 bases and J shed 5 bases, with 13 bases lying between them. The CDR3 covers 15 residues. Germline lookup yields CDR1 LNHDA and CDR2 SQIVND (reference sequence). CDR3 sequence: CASSIDGRGWTEAFF. The CDR3 DNA follows: TGTGCCAGTAGTATAGATGGGCGGGGTTGGACTGAAGCTTTCTTT.

In this sample, this clone turned up a few times. The V and J genes are TRBV7-9 and TRBJ2-1; D may be TRBD2 (5 bases). The CDR3 consists of 13 residues. The V end was cut by 4 bases, the J end by 12 bases, with 16 bases between. Germline CDR1 SEHNR, CDR2 FQNEAQ (reference sequence). CDR3 DNA sequence: TGTGCCAGCAGCTCCTCTATAGCGATTCGGCAGTTCTTC. Its protein product is CASSSSIAIRQFF.

The genes are TRBV14 and TRBJ2-1, with TRBD2 matching over 12 bases. The CDR3 has 14 residues. CDR1 and CDR2 from the germline V gene are SGHDN and FVKESK. The V gene end was trimmed by 0 bases and the J gene end by 10 bases; junction bases not matched to a gene: 1. As DNA, the CDR3 is TGTGCCAGCAGCCAAGAACTAGCGGGGGGAGAGCAGTTCTTC. Translation gives CASSQELAGGEQFF.

The sample holds a few counts of this clone. The chain links TRBV29-1 to TRBJ1-1; D is perhaps TRBD1 (5 bases). Deletions cut 4 bases from V and 0 bases from J, with 12 bases between. Germline CDR1 SQVTM, CDR2 ANQGSEA. The CDR3 sequence is 14 residues long. CDR3 amino acids: CSVGVGLMNTEAFF. The DNA for the CDR3 is TGCAGCGTTGGGGTGGGACTGATGAACACTGAAGCTTTCTTT.

V usage is TRBV14 and J usage is TRBJ2-1; the match to TRBD2 covers 9 bases. The CDR3 consists of 17 residues. The trim removed 0 bases at V and 7 bases at J, leaving 10 bases unmatched. Per germline, CDR1 SGHDN and CDR2 FVKESK. CDR3 sequence: CASSQDGRGGIWNEQFF. In nucleotides, the CDR3 is TGTGCCAGCAGCCAAGATGGGCGGGGGGGCATATGGAATGAGCAGTTCTTC.

The CDR3 spells CAISGGQGFTEAFF. Written as DNA, the CDR3 is TGTGCCATCAGTGGGGGACAGGGATTCACTGAAGCTTTCTTT. The chain recombines TRBV10-3 with TRBJ1-1; 9 bases map to TRBD1. V lost 4 bases, J lost 4 bases, and 4 bases stayed unmatched. The CDR3 has 14 residues. Germline V gene data show CDR1 as ENHRY and CDR2 as SYGVKD.

This clone was seen more than once but under ten times. The chain couples TRBV6-1 to TRBJ2-3, with D possibly TRBD2 on 6 matching bases. V lost 8 bases to trimming and J lost 4 bases, with 7 bases between them. Per germline, CDR1 MNHNS and CDR2 SASEGT. The CDR3 is 11 residues long. The CDR3 region is CASGEADTQYF. As DNA, the CDR3 is TGTGCCAGCGGGGAGGCAGATACGCAGTATTTT.

This clone has more than one count but fewer than ten. The V call is TRBV6-5, the J call TRBJ1-2; a possible D gene is TRBD1 (5 bases). The CDR3 runs 13 residues. CDR1 is MNHEY, CDR2 SVGAGI, per germline. The V and J ends lost 4 bases and 5 bases respectively, with 11 bases between them. CDR3 in DNA: TGTGCCAGCAGTTTCGGGGGAGGGTATGGCTACACCTTC. It codes for CASSFGGGYGYTF.

This clone has just a few counts. The chain uses TRBV6-1 and TRBJ1-2, with D possibly TRBD1 on 5 matching bases. The CDR3 length is 15 residues. CDR1 and CDR2 (germline): MNHNS, SASEGT. Trimming removed 7 bases at V and 4 bases at J, with 19 bases between. CDR3 DNA: TGTGCCAGCACTGCCCTTAGGGGCGCATCCTATGGCTACACCTTC. This encodes CASTALRGASYGYTF.

CDR3 in amino acids: CSVFADREGKAFF. The CDR3 DNA reads as TGCAGCGTGTTCGCGGACAGAGAAGGAAAAGCTTTCTTT. The V call is TRBV29-1, the J call TRBJ1-1, with a weak D call TRBD1 (6 bases). The V gene's germline CDR1 is SQVTM and CDR2 ANQGSEA. This CDR3 has 13 amino acids. V was trimmed by 6 bases and J by 9 bases, leaving 20 bases between them.

The chain links TRBV7-2 to TRBJ2-6; maybe TRBD2 (5 bases). V shed 6 bases and J shed 1 base, with 10 bases lying between them. The CDR3 has 15 amino acids. Germline-derived CDR1 and CDR2 are SGHTA and FQGNSA. As DNA, the CDR3 is TGTGCCAGCAGGGACTCGTTATCTGGGGCCAACGTCCTGACTTTC. Translated: CASRDSLSGANVLTF.

V and J are TRBV4-2 and TRBJ2-3; 9 bases match TRBD2. J gave up 3 bases and V 0 bases, and 7 bases lay outside the gene matches. Looked up from germline, CDR1 is LGHNA and CDR2 is YNFKEQ. The CDR3 totals 17 residues. The CDR3 reads CASSQEPSGGPTDTQYF. For the CDR3, the DNA is TGTGCCAGCAGCCAAGAACCCAGCGGGGGGCCAACAGATACGCAGTATTTT.

The V and J genes are TRBV13 and TRBJ2-5, with D perhaps matching TRBD1 (6 bases). Germline V gene lookup returns CDR1 PRHDT and CDR2 FYEKMQ (reference sequence). V dropped 0 bases and J dropped 5 bases, with 10 bases sitting between them. CDR3 length: 14 amino acids. The CDR3 DNA follows: TGTGCCAGCAGCTTAGGGGTAGGGGGTGAGACCCAGTACTTC. The encoded protein is CASSLGVGGETQYF.

The chain has TRBV7-9 and TRBJ2-7; tentatively, D is TRBD2 (6 bases). Trimming left V 10 bases short and J 3 bases short, with 13 bases between. The CDR3 loop spans 12 amino acids. Germline V CDR1 and CDR2: SEHNR, FQNEAQ (reference sequence). The CDR3 DNA reads TGTGCCATCTCGGGGGATAACTACGAGCAGTACTTC. As protein: CAISGDNYEQYF.

The chain carries TRBV5-6 and TRBJ2-3; TRBD1 agrees at 8 bases. This CDR3 is built from 15 residues. Germline CDR1 is SGHDT and CDR2 is YYEEEE. V shed 4 bases and J 5 bases; nucleotides not matched to a gene: 9. This CDR3 is CASSPPTGVKDTQYF. The CDR3 coding sequence is TGTGCCAGCAGCCCACCGACAGGGGTTAAAGATACGCAGTATTTT.

The V call is TRBV6-1, the J call TRBJ1-2; D may be TRBD1 (6 bases). Trimming shortened V by 5 bases and J by 2 bases, and 12 bases separated the two germline ends. Per germline, CDR1 MNHNS and CDR2 SASEGT. This CDR3 contains 14 residues. CDR3: CASSLRGGNYGYTF. The CDR3, as DNA: TGTGCCAGCAGTCTCAGGGGAGGGAACTATGGCTACACCTTC.

Only a few counts were recorded for this clone. The chain recombines TRBV27 with TRBJ1-1, with 7 bases matching TRBD1. The CDR3 loop spans 14 amino acids. Per germline, CDR1 MNHEY and CDR2 SMNVEV (reference sequence). V lost 5 bases and J lost 1; bases outside the gene matches: 4. CDR3 region: CASSPGTENTEAFF. In DNA, the CDR3 is TGTGCCAGCAGTCCCGGGACAGAGAACACTGAAGCTTTCTTT.